The clone carrying this T cell receptor (beta chain) has a single count. Antigen specificity is unknown. One entry per CDR3 protein results from TCRdb running MiXCR on the 5' RACE reads. The repertoire holds 1.5 million to 2 million distinct CDR3 sequences, with about 32% as singletons. V was trimmed by 6 bases and J by 2 bases, leaving 11 bases between them. The CDR3 consists of 12 residues. CDR1 is DFQATT, CDR2 SNEGSKA, per germline (reference sequence). These data are taken from a study of identical twins. Study findings and constraints: Fewer insertions marked abundant cord blood beta clonotypes; young adult naive trended weakly, memory not at all.

All donors comprised healthy Caucasians. The chain combines TRBV20-1 with TRBJ2-7; D gene unclear. This TCR was recovered from a newborn girl in good health. Sequencing used cord blood. CDR3 in DNA: TGCAGTGCGATTGAGGATGCCTACGAGCAGTACTTC. It translates to CSAIEDAYEQYF.